This TCR beta chain was sequenced in a study of blood T cells in healthy people across ages. Primed by a sample-barcoded 5' primer and a J-beta primer mix, a second PCR proceeded for 7 to 11 cycles. TCRdb processed the 5' RACE reads anew with MiXCR; each CDR3 protein has one entry. The data contain 700,000 or so distinct CDR3 sequences, roughly 20% of them singletons. The CDR3 is 13 amino acids. Note on this clonotype: Antigen: not known.

Overall study results and limits: The study found more naive CD4+ cells and higher diversity in long-lived than aged donors.

Source material: blood. The clonotype comes from a man between 65 and 79 years old in good health. V usage is TRBV12-3 or TRBV12-4 and J usage is TRBJ2-3; D is unclear. The DNA end is more similar to TRBJ1-5, so the J call may be wrong. Written as DNA, the CDR3 is TGTGCCAGCAGCCGTGGCCCACGGGATACGCAGCATTTT. Amino acid sequence: CASSRGPRDTQHF.